The rows below give T cell receptor beta chains drawn from one sample of a study of beta chain features in type 1 diabetes. The method was immunoSEQ multiplex PCR; TCRdb's version includes in-frame clones alone and lacks a portion of them. This table has 150,000 to 180,000 clones, over 7.5% appearing once. The sample comprised central memory CD4+ T cells from blood. Source of these receptors: a man aged 18 to 35 in good health. Both conserved end residues are part of each CDR3. The order of the fields is CDR3 length, V gene, J gene, CDR3 protein.

CDR3 length: 15; V gene: TRBV6-5; J gene: TRBJ2-2; CDR3 protein: CASLTGLANTGELFF
CDR3 length: 15; V gene: TRBV5-6; J gene: TRBJ2-1; CDR3 protein: CASSPTGGGHSEEFF
CDR3 length: 14; V gene: TRBV28; J gene: TRBJ2-7; CDR3 protein: CASSSLFSLYEQYF
CDR3 length: 13; V gene: TRBV7-3; J gene: TRBJ1-2; CDR3 protein: CASSSSRVDGYTF
CDR3 length: 15; V gene: TRBV9; J gene: TRBJ1-2; CDR3 protein: CASSVGTGDNYGYTF
CDR3 length: 17; V gene: TRBV7-9; J gene: TRBJ1-5; CDR3 protein: CASSLAGAGVSNQPQHF
CDR3 length: 14; V gene: TRBV19; J gene: TRBJ2-7; CDR3 protein: CASSTPFGSYEQYF
CDR3 length: 12; V gene: TRBV7-2; J gene: TRBJ2-7; CDR3 protein: CASSSPGGEQYF
CDR3 length: 16; V gene: TRBV7-2; J gene: TRBJ1-6; CDR3 protein: CASSQTGPAPNSPLHF
CDR3 length: 14; V gene: TRBV28; J gene: TRBJ1-4; CDR3 protein: CASTFDRENEKLFF
CDR3 length: 15; V gene: TRBV6-5; J gene: TRBJ1-2; CDR3 protein: CASSWYRDSSYGYTF
CDR3 length: 14; V gene: TRBV7-2; J gene: TRBJ1-2; CDR3 protein: CASSSQTGWDGYTF
CDR3 length: 14; V gene: TRBV18; J gene: TRBJ2-7; CDR3 protein: CASSVAQGVYEQYF
CDR3 length: 15; V gene: TRBV10-3; J gene: TRBJ2-6; CDR3 protein: CAISEEESGANVLTF
CDR3 length: 14; V gene: TRBV28; J gene: TRBJ2-5; CDR3 protein: CASSLLRGGETQYF
CDR3 length: 15; V gene: TRBV6-5; J gene: TRBJ1-2; CDR3 protein: CASSNTGVINYGYTF
CDR3 length: 13; V gene: TRBV11-1; J gene: TRBJ1-2; CDR3 protein: CASSLARGYGYTF
CDR3 length: 15; V gene: TRBV2; J gene: TRBJ2-3; CDR3 protein: CASSRLAGGRDTQYF
CDR3 length: 16; V gene: TRBV7-9; J gene: TRBJ2-1; CDR3 protein: CASSLWLAGGPGEQFF
CDR3 length: 15; V gene: TRBV9; J gene: TRBJ1-5; CDR3 protein: CASSTTGQHNQPQHF
CDR3 length: 15; V gene: TRBV28; J gene: TRBJ1-4; CDR3 protein: CASISQISTNEKLFF
CDR3 length: 13; V gene: TRBV4-1; J gene: TRBJ1-1; CDR3 protein: CASSRRENTEAFF
CDR3 length: 15; V gene: TRBV7-3; J gene: TRBJ2-3; CDR3 protein: CASSLYRGSTDTQYF
CDR3 length: 15; V gene: TRBV15; J gene: TRBJ1-4; CDR3 protein: CATSRAGQPDEKLFF
CDR3 length: 16; V gene: TRBV28; J gene: TRBJ1-6; CDR3 protein: CASSPGGGVGNSPLHF
CDR3 length: 15; V gene: TRBV28; J gene: TRBJ2-7; CDR3 protein: CASSGTGARYYEQYF
CDR3 length: 15; V gene: TRBV4-3; J gene: TRBJ1-4; CDR3 protein: CASSQGRRKEEKLFF
CDR3 length: 13; V gene: TRBV7-2; J gene: TRBJ1-3; CDR3 protein: CASSAGLGNTIYF
CDR3 length: 15; V gene: TRBV11-2; J gene: TRBJ2-2; CDR3 protein: CASSLAGQWAGELFF
CDR3 length: 15; V gene: TRBV18; J gene: TRBJ2-1; CDR3 protein: CASSPLQGASNEQFF
CDR3 length: 15; V gene: TRBV7-9; J gene: TRBJ1-5; CDR3 protein: CASSLPGDMNQPQHF
CDR3 length: 14; V gene: TRBV5-1; J gene: TRBJ2-1; CDR3 protein: CASSLVTTDNEQFF
CDR3 length: 13; V gene: TRBV18; J gene: TRBJ2-7; CDR3 protein: CASSTGEEIEQYF
CDR3 length: 14; V gene: TRBV6-4; J gene: TRBJ2-7; CDR3 protein: CASSSDRGQYEQYF
CDR3 length: 15; V gene: TRBV28; J gene: TRBJ2-7; CDR3 protein: CASSPGTGPPYEQYF
CDR3 length: 14; V gene: TRBV6-1; J gene: TRBJ2-7; CDR3 protein: CATGLGGFAYEQYF
CDR3 length: 13; V gene: TRBV11-2; J gene: TRBJ2-1; CDR3 protein: CASSRDRNNEQFF
CDR3 length: 16; V gene: TRBV7-2; J gene: TRBJ2-7; CDR3 protein: CASSDPGQGSSYEQYF
CDR3 length: 14; V gene: TRBV5-1; J gene: TRBJ1-2; CDR3 protein: CASSSDGNQGGYTF
CDR3 length: 15; V gene: TRBV11-2; J gene: TRBJ1-1; CDR3 protein: CASSPLGQLNTEAFF
CDR3 length: 14; V gene: TRBV18; J gene: TRBJ1-4; CDR3 protein: CASSPPEESEKLFF
CDR3 length: 12; V gene: TRBV7-3; J gene: TRBJ2-1; CDR3 protein: CASSLPFNEQFF
CDR3 length: 13; V gene: TRBV6-5; J gene: TRBJ1-1; CDR3 protein: CASSASEQGLTFF
CDR3 length: 17; V gene: TRBV4-1; J gene: TRBJ2-1; CDR3 protein: CASRTSWGQGPYNEQFF
CDR3 length: 17; V gene: TRBV5-4; J gene: TRBJ1-4; CDR3 protein: CASSGGQGQDLNEKLFF
CDR3 length: 16; V gene: TRBV30; J gene: TRBJ1-5; CDR3 protein: CAWRTGGGSGNQPQHF
CDR3 length: 13; V gene: TRBV5-1; J gene: TRBJ2-5; CDR3 protein: CASTTGGVETQYF
CDR3 length: 15; V gene: TRBV5-1; J gene: TRBJ1-5; CDR3 protein: CASSASGTDNQPQHF
CDR3 length: 14; V gene: TRBV28; J gene: TRBJ2-7; CDR3 protein: CASSPPGGSHEQYF
CDR3 length: 13; V gene: TRBV30; J gene: TRBJ1-2; CDR3 protein: CAWSVQGNEGYTF
CDR3 length: 12; V gene: TRBV7-9; J gene: TRBJ1-1; CDR3 protein: CASSLRDTEAFF
CDR3 length: 15; V gene: TRBV7-2; J gene: TRBJ1-6; CDR3 protein: CASRFTGHYNSPLHF
CDR3 length: 13; V gene: TRBV11-3; J gene: TRBJ2-5; CDR3 protein: CASSLEGGETQYF
CDR3 length: 14; V gene: TRBV29-1; J gene: TRBJ1-2; CDR3 protein: CSVEQGISRYGYTF